Only a few counts were recorded for the clone carrying this T cell receptor (beta chain). Method: immunoSEQ multiplex PCR; TCRdb's copy keeps in-frame clones and lacks some. This table has roughly 300,000 clones, about nine tenths appearing once. The CDR3 runs 14 residues. Germline CDR1 is ENHRY and CDR2 is SYGVKD. Trimming took 6 bases from V and 0 from J; bases not matched to a gene: 4. This sample was taken from a study of blood T cell repertoires in COVID-19. Overall study: Both acute and convalescent COVID-19 samples were obtained from the United States, Italy and Spain. The analysed material was cDNA or gDNA that came from T cells, B-cell-depleted T cells, or PBMCs.

Sample: peripheral blood. The origin of this receptor is a woman in her twenties or thirties with COVID-19, enrolled during active disease. The rearrangement uses TRBV10-3 and TRBJ2-7; 8 nucleotides match TRBD2. DNA of the CDR3: TGTGCCATCAGGGCGGGAGGCGCCTCCTACGAGCAGTACTTC. Translating gives CAIRAGGASYEQYF.